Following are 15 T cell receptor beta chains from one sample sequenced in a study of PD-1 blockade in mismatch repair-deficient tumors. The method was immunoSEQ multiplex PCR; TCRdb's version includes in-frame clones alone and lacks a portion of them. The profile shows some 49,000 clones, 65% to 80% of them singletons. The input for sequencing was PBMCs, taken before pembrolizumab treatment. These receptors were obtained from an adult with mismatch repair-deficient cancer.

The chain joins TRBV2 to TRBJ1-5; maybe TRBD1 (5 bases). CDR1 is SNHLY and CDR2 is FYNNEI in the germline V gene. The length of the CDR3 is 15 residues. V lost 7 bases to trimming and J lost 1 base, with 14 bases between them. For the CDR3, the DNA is TGTGCCAGCAACATTGCGGGGGTGAGCAATCAGCCCCAGCATTTT. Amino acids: CASNIAGVSNQPQHF.

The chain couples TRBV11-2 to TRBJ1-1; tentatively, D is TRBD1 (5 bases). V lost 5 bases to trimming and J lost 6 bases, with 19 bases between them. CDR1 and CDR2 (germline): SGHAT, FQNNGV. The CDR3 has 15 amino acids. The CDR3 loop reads CASSTQAGLASEAFF. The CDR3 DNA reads TGTGCCAGCAGCACCCAAGCGGGGCTGGCATCTGAAGCTTTCTTT.

CDR3: CASSFQDRGLTEAFF. CDR3 nucleotide sequence: TGTGCCAGCAGCTTCCAGGACAGGGGGCTCACTGAAGCTTTCTTT. The chain links TRBV11-3 to TRBJ1-1, with TRBD1 identical over 11 bases. CDR1 is SGHNT, CDR2 YENEEA, per germline. This CDR3 comprises 15 residues. Trimming took 3 bases from V and 4 from J; bases not matched to a gene: 4.

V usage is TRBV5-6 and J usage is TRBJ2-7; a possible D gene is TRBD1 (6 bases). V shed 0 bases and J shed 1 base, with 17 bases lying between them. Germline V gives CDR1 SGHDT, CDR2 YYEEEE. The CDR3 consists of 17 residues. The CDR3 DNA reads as TGTGCCAGCAGCTTGGCCTTCGACAGGACTCAATCCTACGAGCAGTACTTC. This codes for CASSLAFDRTQSYEQYF.

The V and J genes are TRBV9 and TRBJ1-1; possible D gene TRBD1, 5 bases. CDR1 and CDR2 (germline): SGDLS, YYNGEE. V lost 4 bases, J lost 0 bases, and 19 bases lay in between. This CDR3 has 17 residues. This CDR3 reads CASSPAGAGSMNTEAFF. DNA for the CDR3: TGTGCCAGCAGCCCCGCTGGGGCAGGGTCAATGAACACTGAAGCTTTCTTT.

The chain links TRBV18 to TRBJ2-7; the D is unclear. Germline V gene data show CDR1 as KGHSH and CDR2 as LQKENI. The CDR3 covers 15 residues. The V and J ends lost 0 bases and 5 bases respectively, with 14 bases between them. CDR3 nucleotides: TGTGCCAGCTCACCACCTGGGAATCCGTCCAACGAGCAGTACTTC. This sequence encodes CASSPPGNPSNEQYF.

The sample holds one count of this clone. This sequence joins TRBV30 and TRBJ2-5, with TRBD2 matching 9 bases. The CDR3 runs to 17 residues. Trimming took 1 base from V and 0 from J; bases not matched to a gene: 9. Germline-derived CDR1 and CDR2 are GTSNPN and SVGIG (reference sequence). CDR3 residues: CAWSEAGGPGYQETQYF. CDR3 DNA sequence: TGTGCCTGGAGTGAGGCGGGAGGGCCGGGGTACCAAGAGACCCAGTACTTC.

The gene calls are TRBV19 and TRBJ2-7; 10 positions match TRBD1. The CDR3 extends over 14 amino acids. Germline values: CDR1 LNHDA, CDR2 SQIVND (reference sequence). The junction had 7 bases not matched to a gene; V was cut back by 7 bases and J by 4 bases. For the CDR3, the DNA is TGTGCCAGTACCCCGGGACAGGGGCCATACGAGCAGTACTTC. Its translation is CASTPGQGPYEQYF.

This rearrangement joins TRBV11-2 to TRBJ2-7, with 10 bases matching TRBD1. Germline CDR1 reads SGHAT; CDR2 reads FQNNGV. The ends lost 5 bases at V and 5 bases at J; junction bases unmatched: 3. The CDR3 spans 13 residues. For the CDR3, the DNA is TGTGCCAGCAGCACCGACAGGGGGCACGAGCAGTACTTC. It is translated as CASSTDRGHEQYF.

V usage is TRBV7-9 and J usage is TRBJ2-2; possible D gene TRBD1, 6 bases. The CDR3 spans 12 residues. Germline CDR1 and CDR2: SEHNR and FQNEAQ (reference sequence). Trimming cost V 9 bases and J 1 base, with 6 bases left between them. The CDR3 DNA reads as TGTGCCAGGGACAGGAACACCGGGGAGCTGTTTTTT. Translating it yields CARDRNTGELFF.

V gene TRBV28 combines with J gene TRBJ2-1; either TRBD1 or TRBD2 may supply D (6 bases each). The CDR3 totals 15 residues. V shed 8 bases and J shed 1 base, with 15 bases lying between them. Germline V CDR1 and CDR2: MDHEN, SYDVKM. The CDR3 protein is CASAGGGTSYNEQFF. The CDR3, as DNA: TGTGCCAGCGCTGGGGGCGGGACATCCTACAATGAGCAGTTCTTC.

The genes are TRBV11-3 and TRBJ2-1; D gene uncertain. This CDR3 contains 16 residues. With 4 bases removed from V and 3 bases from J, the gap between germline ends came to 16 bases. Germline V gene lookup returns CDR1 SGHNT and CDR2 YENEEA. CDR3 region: CASSSRAVADYNEQFF. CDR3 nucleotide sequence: TGTGCCAGCAGCTCCAGAGCCGTGGCGGACTACAATGAGCAGTTCTTC.

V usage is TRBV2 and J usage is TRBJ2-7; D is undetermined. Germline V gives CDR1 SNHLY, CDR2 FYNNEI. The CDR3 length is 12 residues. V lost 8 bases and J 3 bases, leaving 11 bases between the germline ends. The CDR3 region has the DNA TGTGCCAGCTCTGGCATTTACTACGAGCAGTACTTC. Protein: CASSGIYYEQYF.

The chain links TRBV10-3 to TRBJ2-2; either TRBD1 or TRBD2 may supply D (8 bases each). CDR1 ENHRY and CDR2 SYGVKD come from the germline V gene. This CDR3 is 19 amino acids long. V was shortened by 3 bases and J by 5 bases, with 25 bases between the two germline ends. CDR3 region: CAISDQTGVAAGDTGELFF. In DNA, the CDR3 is TGTGCCATCAGTGATCAGACAGGGGTGGCAGCGGGAGATACCGGGGAGCTGTTTTTT.

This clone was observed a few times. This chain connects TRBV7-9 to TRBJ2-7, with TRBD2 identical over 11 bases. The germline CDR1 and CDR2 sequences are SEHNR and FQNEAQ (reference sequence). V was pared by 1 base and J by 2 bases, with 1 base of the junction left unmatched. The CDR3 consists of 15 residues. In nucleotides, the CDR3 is TGTGCCAGCAGCTTAGGACTAGCGGGAACCTACGAGCAGTACTTC. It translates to CASSLGLAGTYEQYF.